This T cell receptor (beta chain) was found in a study of blood T cell repertoires in COVID-19. The V and J ends lost 0 bases and 2 bases respectively, with 8 bases between them. There are 15 residues in the CDR3. Germline V gives CDR1 LGHNA, CDR2 YNFKEQ. Authors' data handling: Reference gene primers were amplified, and this amplification served to estimate nucleated cell counts. Sequencing used immunoSEQ multiplex PCR; TCRdb keeps in-frame clones, though not all of them. Clone size and the V and J calls come from that table; the DNA yielded D and trimming. The sample includes about 67,000 clones, roughly four fifths seen only once; the top ten take about two fifths.

This TCR was recovered from a human donor in a cohort sampled during active COVID-19. Sample: peripheral blood. V is TRBV4-2 and J is TRBJ1-3; D is possibly TRBD1 (5 bases). The CDR3 region is CASSQDGAPGNTIYF. The CDR3 DNA reads TGTGCCAGCAGCCAAGATGGGGCCCCTGGAAACACCATATATTTT.